The 16 T cell receptor beta chains reported below all come from one sample, sequenced in a study of blood T cell repertoires in COVID-19 (dated by TCRdb to the early 2020s). The library was built by means of the immunoSEQ multiplex PCR assay. TCRdb took this table from immuneACCESS and kept in-frame rearrangements with V and J called. Such tables lack part of the clones; where checked against another copy, unresolved V genes explain under half of the gap, and the rest is unexplained. The sample records roughly 78,000 clones, roughly 87% of which are singletons. The ten largest clones capture approximately 30% of the sample. Sequenced material: peripheral blood. Receptors originate from a man aged 45-65 years with acute or convalescent COVID-19.

There are many counts of this clone. The rearrangement uses TRBV2 and TRBJ1-1; TRBD1 is a possible D gene (5 bases). Germline CDR1 SNHLY, CDR2 FYNNEI. The CDR3 extends over 14 amino acids. V was cut by 6 bases and J by 0 bases, with 11 bases left in between. The CDR3 reads CASRRDGLNTEAFF. In DNA, the CDR3 is TGTGCCAGCAGGCGGGACGGACTGAACACTGAAGCTTTCTTT.

V usage is TRBV25-1 and J usage is TRBJ2-2, with no clear D. Germline loops: CDR1 MGHDK, CDR2 SYGVNS. The ends were cut back, 3 bases at V and 6 bases at J, with 8 bases in the middle. This CDR3 region has 13 residues. CDR3 sequence reads: CASSERFPGELFF. The CDR3 region has the DNA TGTGCCAGCAGTGAGAGGTTTCCCGGGGAGCTGTTTTTT.

The chain employs TRBV27 and TRBJ1-4, with D possibly being TRBD1 (5 bases). There are 15 residues in the CDR3. Germline V lookup: CDR1 MNHEY, CDR2 SMNVEV (reference sequence). Trimming stripped 5 bases from V and 13 bases from J, with 23 bases between. The CDR3 DNA follows: TGTGCCAGCAGTCAATGGGCAGGGAAATTAACGGGACTGTTTTTT. The encoded protein is CASSQWAGKLTGLFF.

V gene TRBV7-3 combines with J gene TRBJ2-2; possible D gene TRBD2, 5 bases. CDR3 length equals 16 residues. Trimming pared 0 bases from V and 2 bases from J, leaving 10 bases between. Germline V gene data show CDR1 as SGHTA and CDR2 as FQGTGA. CDR3 in DNA: TGTGCCAGCAGCTTAACCGGGAACACTAACACCGGGGAGCTGTTTTTT. Translated: CASSLTGNTNTGELFF.

CDR3 DNA sequence: TGTGCCCGGGACAGTCAACAGTCGGATGAAAAACTGTTTTTT. This gives the protein CARDSQQSDEKLFF. The chain couples TRBV30 to TRBJ1-4; 7 bases map to TRBD1. After removal of 8 bases from V and 6 bases from J, the junction contained 12 bases not matched to a gene. Looked up from germline, CDR1 is GTSNPN and CDR2 is SVGIG (reference sequence). The CDR3 has 14 amino acids.

This chain links TRBV5-4 with TRBJ1-2; 9 bases fit TRBD1. Germline V gene data show CDR1 as SGHNT and CDR2 as YYREEE (reference sequence). The CDR3 is 14 residues long. With 3 bases clipped from V and 4 bases from J, the junction kept 4 bases outside the gene matches. CDR3 loop: CASSWGQGVYGYTF. The CDR3 DNA sequence: TGTGCCAGCAGCTGGGGACAGGGCGTCTATGGCTACACCTTC.

The V and J genes are TRBV6-5 and TRBJ2-5; D is perhaps TRBD1 (5 bases). Trimming removed 4 bases from V and 3 bases from J, with 15 bases in between. From germline, CDR1 is MNHEY and CDR2 SVGAGI. This CDR3 contains 15 residues. CDR3 nucleotide sequence: TGTGCCAGCAGTTTCGCGGACACCGTTAAAGAGACCCAGTACTTC. It specifies CASSFADTVKETQYF.

V gene TRBV7-6 combines with J gene TRBJ2-3, with 8 bases that match TRBD2. The V gene's germline CDR1 is SGHVS and CDR2 FNYEAQ. This CDR3 has 14 amino acids. V dropped 5 bases and J dropped 6; count of bases not matched to a gene: 7. The CDR3, as DNA: TGTGCCAGCAGCCCCCCCGGGACTAGGGATACGCAGTATTTT. Translation gives CASSPPGTRDTQYF.

This clone was seen just once. The rearrangement uses TRBV15 and TRBJ1-1; 10 bases match TRBD1. Trimming removed 1 base from V and 3 bases from J; junction bases left unmatched: 5. The CDR3 runs 16 residues. In germline, CDR1 is LNHNV, CDR2 YYDKDF (reference sequence). Written as DNA, the CDR3 is TGTGCCACCAGCAGAGTCACCGGGACAGGGGACACTGAAGCTTTCTTT. Amino acid sequence: CATSRVTGTGDTEAFF. Full variable domain (missing parts from reference TRBV15 and TRBJ1-1): DAMVIQNPRYQVTQFGKPVTLSCSQTLNHNVMYWYQQKSSQAPKLLFHYYDKDFNNEADTPDNFQSRRPNTSFCFLDIRSPGLGDTAMYLCATSRVTGTGDTEAFFGQGTRLTVV.

The chain is built from TRBV19 and TRBJ2-7, with unresolved D. V was clipped by 3 bases and J by 3 bases, with 9 bases between them. The CDR3 runs to 13 residues. Per the germline V gene, CDR1 is LNHDA and CDR2 is SQIVND (reference sequence). CDR3: CASSIAADYEQYF. DNA of the CDR3: TGTGCCAGTAGTATCGCGGCGGACTACGAGCAGTACTTC.

The chain joins TRBV6-5 to TRBJ2-2; D is possibly TRBD1 (5 bases). The CDR3 length is 15 residues. V lost 6 bases, J lost 3 bases, and 14 bases lay in between. The germline gives CDR1 MNHEY, CDR2 SVGAGI. The CDR3 sequence: CASRNGQTDTGELFF. In DNA, the CDR3 is TGTGCCAGCAGAAACGGACAAACGGACACCGGGGAGCTGTTTTTT.

V gene TRBV5-4 combines with J gene TRBJ2-3; 9 positions agree with TRBD1. In germline, CDR1 is SGHNT, CDR2 YYREEE (reference sequence). CDR3 size: 16 residues. V was clipped by 5 bases and J by 0 bases; unmatched bases: 7. Written as DNA, the CDR3 is TGTGCCAGCAGACCGGGACAGGGAACTAGCACAGATACGCAGTATTTT. Protein: CASRPGQGTSTDTQYF.

The rearrangement uses TRBV5-6 and TRBJ2-5; 8 nucleotides match TRBD2. After removal of 6 bases from V and 5 bases from J, the junction contained 9 bases not matched to a gene. The CDR3 consists of 14 residues. The germline gives CDR1 SGHDT, CDR2 YYEEEE. For the CDR3, the DNA is TGTGCCAGCACCGCGGGGGGCCCTCGGGAGACCCAGTACTTC. It encodes CASTAGGPRETQYF.

This clone was observed at least ten times. The gene calls are TRBV5-5 and TRBJ2-2; D not resolved. This CDR3 has 17 residues. In germline, CDR1 is SGHKS, CDR2 YYEKEE (reference sequence). V was pared by 0 bases and J by 5 bases, with 17 bases between. The CDR3 bases are TGTGCCAGCAGCTTGGACACAGAACGAACGAGAACCGGGGAGCTGTTTTTT. Protein: CASSLDTERTRTGELFF.

With regard to this clone: Other DNA sequences in this specimen translate into the identical CDR3. This sequence joins TRBV19 and TRBJ1-1; unclear D gene. Trimming removed 1 base at V and 4 bases at J, with 10 bases between. The CDR3 length is 14 residues. Germline V gene data show CDR1 as LNHDA and CDR2 as SQIVND (reference sequence). For the CDR3, the DNA is TGTGCCAGTAGTATAGGGGGAGTCGGCACTGAAGCTTTCTTT. As protein: CASSIGGVGTEAFF.

In the case of this clone: The same CDR3 can be traced to other DNA sequences in this sample. The V and J genes are TRBV4-1 and TRBJ2-3; TRBD2 aligns across 13 bases. The CDR3 runs 17 residues. Germline CDR1 MGHRA, CDR2 YSYEKL. Losses at the gene ends were 3 bases for V and 2 bases for J; bases not matched to a gene: 5. DNA for the CDR3: TGCGCCAGCAGCCAGAAGGGACTAGCGGGGAACACAGATACGCAGTATTTT. Its translation is CASSQKGLAGNTDTQYF.